Sequencing of this T cell receptor (beta chain) was carried out in a study of identical twins. This CDR3 comprises 8 residues. V gave up 11 bases and J gave up 7 bases, with 6 bases separating them. CDR1 is MNHEY, CDR2 SVGEGT, per germline. TCRdb itself ran the 5' RACE reads through MiXCR, one entry per CDR3 protein. The sample holds around 240,000 distinct CDR3 sequences, approximately 7% seen once. Concerning this clonotype: Its specificity is unknown.

Study findings and constraints: Rather than following the same donors, the conclusions depended on cross-sectional statistical analysis. The authors noted that invariant MAIT and iNKT cells could partly confound zero-insertion analyses.

The same data also went into a second study, on yellow fever vaccine responses in identical twins.

This receptor was identified in a woman aged 18-29 years in good health. The source material was memory (CD45RO+) T cells sorted from blood. The V gene is TRBV6-2 or TRBV6-3, the J gene TRBJ2-7; no definite D call. DNA of the CDR3: TGTGCCGCGCTGGAGCAGTACTTC. It is translated as CAALEQYF.